What follows are 30 T cell receptor beta chains derived from one specimen sequenced in a study of T cells in Graves' hyperthyroidism and ophthalmopathy. TCR beta CDR3 regions were amplified from RNA. A set of HTBI primers served as the primers for a first-round RT-PCR of the TCR CDR3. Each CDR3 protein is one row after TCRdb ran MiXCR on the multiplex PCR reads. The sample lists around 600,000 distinct CDR3 sequences, 45% seen once, with approximately 6.8% in the top ten. Sequencing was performed on peripheral blood or thyroid tissue (not recorded which). All receptors derive from an adult man with Graves' disease, either hyperthyroidism or ophthalmopathy (not recorded which).

In its sample, this clonotype was seen a few times. The chain joins TRBV12-3 or TRBV12-4 to TRBJ1-1, with D hard to call. Trimming shortened V by 2 bases and J by 4 bases, and 5 bases separated the two germline ends. This CDR3 has 12 amino acids. This CDR3 is CASSLIFTEAFF. The CDR3 coding sequence is TGTGCCAGCAGTTTAATCTTCACTGAAGCTTTCTTT.

This clonotype was found a few times. The chain couples TRBV4-1 to TRBJ1-1; D is possibly TRBD1 (5 bases). The germline CDR1 and CDR2 sequences are MGHRA and YSYEKL. The CDR3 contains 16 residues. Trimming pared 0 bases from V and 3 bases from J, leaving 14 bases between. The CDR3 sequence: CASSQEGVSYYTEAFF. The CDR3 DNA reads TGCGCCAGCAGCCAAGAGGGGGTATCGTATTACACTGAAGCTTTCTTT.

The CDR3 DNA follows: TGCAGCGTTGTCCGCGACAGGGACTATGGCTACACCTTC. It specifies CSVVRDRDYGYTF. V is TRBV29-1 and J is TRBJ1-2; 7 bases align to TRBD1. The ends lost 4 bases at V and 3 bases at J; junction bases unmatched: 5. The CDR3 totals 13 residues. Germline CDR1 reads SQVTM; CDR2 reads ANQGSEA.

This clonotype came up once. V usage is TRBV10-3 and J usage is TRBJ1-1; 7 bases are shared with TRBD1. This CDR3 has 13 amino acids. After removal of 8 bases from V and 9 bases from J, the junction contained 12 bases not matched to a gene. From germline, CDR1 is ENHRY and CDR2 SYGVKD. This chain's CDR3 is CAIASTGTMKAFF. The CDR3 DNA is TGTGCCATCGCCTCGACAGGGACGATGAAAGCTTTCTTT.

This chain links TRBV2 with TRBJ2-5, with D possibly being TRBD1 (5 bases). CDR1 SNHLY and CDR2 FYNNEI come from the germline V gene. The CDR3 is made up of 12 amino acids. V lost 8 bases, J lost 1 base, and 8 bases lay in between. CDR3 DNA: TGTGCCAGCGTGGACACCCAAGAGACCCAGTACTTC. Its translation is CASVDTQETQYF.

The chain joins TRBV6-5 to TRBJ2-5; 10 bases map to TRBD1. The V segment lost 6 bases and the J segment 4 bases; nucleotides outside the gene matches: 5. The CDR3 runs to 14 residues. CDR1 and CDR2 (germline): MNHEY, SVGAGI. DNA of the CDR3: TGTGCCAGCAGCCAAGACAGGGGGCTAGAGACCCAGTACTTC. Its translation is CASSQDRGLETQYF.

V usage is TRBV6-5 and J usage is TRBJ2-7; the match to TRBD2 covers 7 bases. This CDR3 region has 13 residues. Germline CDR1 MNHEY, CDR2 SVGAGI. V lost 8 bases to trimming and J lost 3 bases; unmatched junction nucleotides: 7. CDR3 sequence reads: CASLPRENYEQYF. CDR3 nucleotide sequence: TGTGCCAGCTTGCCGCGGGAGAACTACGAGCAGTACTTC.

The chain combines TRBV27 with TRBJ2-5, with D unresolved. CDR3 length: 14 residues. V lost 1 base to trimming and J lost 2 bases, with 8 bases between them. CDR1 MNHEY and CDR2 SMNVEV come from the germline V gene (reference sequence). This CDR3 reads CASSLLSRQETQYF. CDR3 nucleotide sequence: TGTGCCAGCAGTTTATTATCTAGGCAAGAGACCCAGTACTTC.

CDR3 sequence (DNA): TGTGCCAGCATCGCGGGCGCCTCGAACACTGAAGCTTTCTTT. This encodes CASIAGASNTEAFF. The chain links TRBV7-9 to TRBJ1-1; D remains unclear. The CDR3 runs to 14 residues. Germline CDR1 is SEHNR and CDR2 is FQNEAQ (reference sequence). Trimming removed 7 bases from V and 1 base from J, with 13 bases in between.

This clonotype came up many times. This chain uses TRBV24-1 with TRBJ1-5; TRBD1 matches at 9 bases. Trimming at V came to 3 bases and at J to 3 bases, leaving 5 bases not matched to a gene. Germline assignment: CDR1 KGHDR and CDR2 SFDVKD. The CDR3 covers 16 residues. Here the CDR3 reads CATSDRNRGPNQPQHF. CDR3 coding DNA: TGTGCCACCAGTGATAGAAACAGGGGGCCCAATCAGCCCCAGCATTTT.

As concerns this clonotype: One end of the junction does not line up with germline, which may come from a read error. CDR3 coding DNA: TGTGCCAGCACCCCGGGACAGGATAGGAACACTGAGGCTTTCTTT. It specifies CASTPGQDRNTEAFF. The rearrangement joins TRBV11-2 to TRBJ1-1; the match to TRBD1 covers 8 bases. Germline loops: CDR1 SGHAT, CDR2 FQNNGV. The CDR3 runs 15 residues.

This clonotype was recorded many times. This chain connects TRBV7-8 to TRBJ2-5; TRBD2 matches at 10 bases. This CDR3 region has 16 residues. CDR1 is SGHVS and CDR2 is FQNEAQ in the germline V gene. V shed 2 bases and J 9 bases; nucleotides not matched to a gene: 12. As DNA, the CDR3 is TGTGCCAGCAGCTTACAGGCAGAGGGACTAGCGATGCCCCAGTACTTC. This gives the protein CASSLQAEGLAMPQYF.

The chain carries TRBV6-1 and TRBJ2-7; maybe TRBD2 (5 bases). CDR1 is MNHNS and CDR2 is SASEGT in the germline V gene. The CDR3 covers 17 residues. The V end lost 2 bases, the J end lost 2 bases, and 19 bases lay between the germline ends. CDR3 sequence: CASSELATATRAYEQYF. CDR3 DNA sequence: TGTGCCAGCAGTGAACTAGCTACGGCGACCCGGGCCTACGAGCAGTACTTC.

This clonotype appeared many times. The chain combines TRBV10-3 with TRBJ2-7; perhaps TRBD1 as D (6 bases). The V gene lost 4 bases and the J gene lost 2 bases, with 15 bases spanning the gap. This CDR3 has 15 amino acids. Germline V gene sequence: CDR1 ENHRY, CDR2 SYGVKD. CDR3 nucleotides: TGTGCCATCAGTGCACAGGGCTCCGTAACCTACGAGCAGTACTTC. Protein sequence: CAISAQGSVTYEQYF.

J is TRBJ1-4 and V is TRBV25-1; no clear D. V dropped 5 bases and J dropped 8 bases, with 12 bases sitting between them. This CDR3 is built from 13 residues. CDR1 is MGHDK, CDR2 SYGVNS, per germline. The CDR3 bases are TGTGCCAGCAGTTTTAAAGGAGGAGAAAAACTGTTTTTT. Residues: CASSFKGGEKLFF.

This clonotype was found many times. The chain joins TRBV29-1 to TRBJ1-3, with D possibly TRBD1 on 5 matching bases. CDR3 size: 15 residues. Per germline, CDR1 SQVTM and CDR2 ANQGSEA. The V and J ends lost 4 bases and 3 bases respectively, with 16 bases between them. The DNA for the CDR3 is TGCAGCGTTGCCCTCGGATTGGGGGGTGGAAACACCATATATTTT. Translating it yields CSVALGLGGGNTIYF.

There are many counts of this clonotype. The chain couples TRBV2 to TRBJ2-7, with D hard to call. Germline assignment: CDR1 SNHLY and CDR2 FYNNEI. The ends were cut back, 0 bases at V and 3 bases at J, with 3 bases in the middle. CDR3 length: 12 residues. The CDR3 is CASSEAGYEQYF. The CDR3 DNA follows: TGTGCCAGCAGTGAAGCGGGCTACGAGCAGTACTTC. Together with reference TRBV2 and TRBJ2-7, the CDR3 gives the full variable domain: EPEVTQTPSHQVTQMGQEVILRCVPISNHLYFYWYRQILGQKVEFLVSFYNNEISEKSEIFDDQFSVERPDGSNFTLKIRSTKLEDSAMYFCASSEAGYEQYFGPGTRLTVT.

This clonotype appeared a few times. The rearrangement joins TRBV2 to TRBJ1-1, with 8 bases matching TRBD1. Per the germline V gene, CDR1 is SNHLY and CDR2 is FYNNEI. The length of the CDR3 is 14 residues. The junction had 8 bases not matched to a gene; V was cut back by 6 bases and J by 5 bases. The DNA for the CDR3 is TGTGCCAGCAGCGCACAGGGGGTTTCTACTGAAGCTTTCTTT. Protein sequence: CASSAQGVSTEAFF.

With respect to this clonotype: Possible read error: a much larger clone is one base away. As the CDR3 is not closed by the conserved phenylalanine or tryptophan, this likely results from a read error. The genes are TRBV29-1 and TRBJ2-7; D gene uncertain. The germline V gene encodes CDR1 SQVTM and CDR2 ANQGSEA. The CDR3 consists of 12 residues. V was trimmed by 2 bases and J by 7 bases, leaving 12 bases between them. The CDR3 DNA sequence: TGCAGCGTTGAACTGTCTGTGCAGGAGCAGTACCTC. It is translated as CSVELSVQEQYL.

The rearrangement uses TRBV2 and TRBJ1-4, with 8 bases aligning to TRBD1. CDR1 is SNHLY and CDR2 is FYNNEI in the germline V gene. This CDR3 has 15 amino acids. V was pared by 10 bases and J by 2 bases, with 9 bases of the junction left unmatched. The CDR3, as DNA: TGTGCCATCAGCCCGACAGGGGTCACTAATGAAAAACTGTTTTTT. Protein product: CAISPTGVTNEKLFF.

This clonotype has just a few counts. The rearrangement links TRBV6-5 to TRBJ1-6; TRBD1 might be the D (6 bases). V gave up 5 bases and J gave up 9 bases, with 14 bases separating them. The CDR3 sequence is 14 residues long. Looked up from germline, CDR1 is MNHEY and CDR2 is SVGAGI. The CDR3 sequence is CASSPIGGGSPLHF. CDR3 bases: TGTGCCAGCAGTCCGATAGGGGGGGGTTCACCCCTCCACTTT.

This clonotype appeared many times. V gene TRBV5-1 combines with J gene TRBJ2-7; D possibly uses TRBD1 or TRBD2 (5 bases each). The CDR3 has 15 amino acids. Germline lookup yields CDR1 SGHRS and CDR2 YFSETQ. V shed 3 bases and J shed 4 bases, with 17 bases lying between them. CDR3: CASSSSGIRGYEQYF. The CDR3 DNA is TGCGCCAGCAGCTCTTCAGGGATTCGAGGGTACGAGCAGTACTTC.

The V call is TRBV20-1, the J call TRBJ1-3; no clear D. CDR1 DFQATT and CDR2 SNEGSKA come from the germline V gene (reference sequence). The germline V and J ends were trimmed by 5 bases and 0 bases, with 26 bases remaining between them. This CDR3 has 19 amino acids. The CDR3 nucleotides are TGCAGTGCTTTATCCCCCAGCAGTGAGGGCAGTTTCTCTGGAAACACCATATATTTT. Residues: CSALSPSSEGSFSGNTIYF.

This rearrangement joins TRBV7-2 to TRBJ2-3, with D uncertain. There are 12 residues in the CDR3. The V end lost 5 bases, the J end lost 7 bases, and 10 bases lay between the germline ends. CDR1 is SGHTA, CDR2 FQGNSA, per germline. CDR3 protein: CASSPRSNTQYF. The CDR3 DNA sequence: TGTGCCAGCAGCCCCCGTTCGAATACGCAGTATTTT.

J is TRBJ1-3 and V is TRBV7-9; D is unresolved. This CDR3 has 18 amino acids. V dropped 3 bases and J dropped 0 bases, with 18 bases sitting between them. The V gene's germline CDR1 is SEHNR and CDR2 FQNEAQ (reference sequence). The chain's CDR3 is CASSLLVGQPASGNTIYF. The CDR3 bases are TGTGCCAGCAGCTTGTTGGTCGGGCAGCCAGCCTCTGGAAACACCATATATTTT. Complete variable domain (other parts from reference TRBV7-9 and TRBJ1-3): DTGVSQNPRHKITKRGQNVTFRCDPISEHNRLYWYRQTLGQGPEFLTYFQNEAQLEKSRLLSDRFSAERPKGSFSTLEIQRTEQGDSAMYLCASSLLVGQPASGNTIYFGEGSWLTVV.

DNA for the CDR3: TGCAGTGCCACTACAGGGGGACGGAACACTGAAGCTTTCTTT. Translation gives CSATTGGRNTEAFF. This rearrangement joins TRBV20-1 to TRBJ1-1, with 8 bases matching TRBD1. From germline, CDR1 is DFQATT and CDR2 SNEGSKA (reference sequence). The junction had 7 bases not matched to a gene; V was cut back by 6 bases and J by 1 base. This CDR3 is 14 amino acids long.

This clonotype showed up just a few times. The chain employs TRBV28 and TRBJ1-4; D gene uncertain. The CDR3 is 14 amino acids. V gave up 2 bases and J gave up 8 bases, with 12 bases separating them. In germline, CDR1 is MDHEN, CDR2 SYDVKM. The CDR3: CASSLTGEWEKLFF. DNA for the CDR3: TGTGCCAGCAGTTTAACCGGAGAGTGGGAAAAACTGTTTTTT.

This clonotype was observed many times. V gene TRBV7-9 combines with J gene TRBJ2-7; TRBD1 or TRBD2 may be the D gene (5 bases each). This CDR3 is 13 amino acids long. With 2 bases removed from V and 6 bases from J, the gap between germline ends came to 11 bases. The germline V gene encodes CDR1 SEHNR and CDR2 FQNEAQ (reference sequence). The CDR3 bases are TGTGCCAGCAGCTTACTTTCTGGGGGCGAGCAGTACTTC. It is translated as CASSLLSGGEQYF.

A few counts support this clonotype. This chain links TRBV7-6 with TRBJ1-5; TRBD1 agrees at 7 bases. V was pared by 4 bases and J by 0 bases, with 3 bases of the junction left unmatched. CDR1 is SGHVS, CDR2 FNYEAQ, per germline. This CDR3 has 15 amino acids. In nucleotides, the CDR3 is TGTGCCAGCAGCTCATACAGGGGTAGCAATCAGCCCCAGCATTTT. Its protein is CASSSYRGSNQPQHF.

This clonotype appeared many times. This chain uses TRBV29-1 with TRBJ1-2; perhaps TRBD1 as D (5 bases). The CDR3 totals 12 residues. V dropped 5 bases and J dropped 10 bases, with 17 bases sitting between them. The germline V gene has CDR1 SQVTM and CDR2 ANQGSEA. The CDR3 nucleotides are TGCAGCGTTAATCGGGGACCCGAGTCCTACACCTTC. Amino acid sequence: CSVNRGPESYTF.